Below, 6 T cell receptor beta chains from the same sample are listed, as sequenced in a study of Graves' ophthalmopathy and Graves' hyperthyroidism. Amplifying from RNA transcripts, the study obtained TCR beta CDR3 regions. The workflow started with a first-round RT-PCR run with HTBI primers and then moved on to a second-round multiplex PCR. TCRdb ran MiXCR on the multiplex PCR reads and lists one entry per CDR3 protein. Of hundreds of thousands of distinct CDR3 sequences in the sample, roughly 21% were seen once. Specimen: peripheral blood. The receptor source for this set is a young woman with stable Graves' hyperthyroidism.

This clonotype was recorded only once. The V call is TRBV6-1, the J call TRBJ1-6; D not resolved. Between the trimmed V and J ends, which lost 7 bases and 1 base, there was a span of 11 bases. The CDR3 consists of 15 residues. CDR1 is MNHNS, CDR2 SASEGT, per germline. The CDR3 region is CASTPEWSYNSPLHF. The CDR3 region has the DNA TGTGCCAGCACTCCGGAGTGGTCCTATAATTCACCCCTCCACTTT.

This clonotype showed up many times. The chain couples TRBV20-1 to TRBJ1-3; TRBD1 might be the D (5 bases). V shed 2 bases and J shed 8 bases, with 10 bases lying between them. The germline V gene has CDR1 DFQATT and CDR2 SNEGSKA (reference sequence). There are 12 residues in the CDR3. For the CDR3, the DNA is TGCAGTGCTAGACCCCCAGGGTACACCATATATTTT. Encoded protein: CSARPPGYTIYF.

Ten or more counts support this clonotype. The rearrangement uses TRBV18 and TRBJ1-1; D gene uncertain. This CDR3 contains 14 residues. V was trimmed by 0 bases and J by 2 bases, leaving 7 bases between them. Looked up from germline, CDR1 is KGHSH and CDR2 is LQKENI. The CDR3 region is CASSPPPRNTEAFF. In DNA form, the CDR3 reads TGTGCCAGCTCACCACCGCCAAGAAACACTGAAGCTTTCTTT.

This clonotype has only a few counts. This chain links TRBV6-1 with TRBJ2-3; D gene ambiguous. V lost 0 bases, J lost 2 bases, and 9 bases lay in between. Per the germline V gene, CDR1 is MNHNS and CDR2 is SASEGT. CDR3 length: 15 amino acids. CDR3 nucleotides: TGTGCCAGCAGTGAAGCCCCCGGAAACACAGATACGCAGTATTTT. It yields the protein CASSEAPGNTDTQYF.

This clonotype occurred many times. The V call is TRBV12-3 or TRBV12-4, the J call TRBJ2-2; D may be TRBD1 (6 bases). V lost 7 bases, J lost 6 bases, and 12 bases lay in between. The CDR3 runs to 13 residues. The CDR3 DNA is TGTGCCAGCACCATCGACAGGTCCGGGGAGCTGTTTTTT. Protein product: CASTIDRSGELFF.

This chain links TRBV20-1 with TRBJ2-7, with TRBD2 matching 11 bases. Germline values: CDR1 DFQATT, CDR2 SNEGSKA (reference sequence). Trimming cost V 3 bases and J 3 bases; bases outside gene matches: 7. CDR3 length: 15 amino acids. CDR3 bases: TGCAGTGCTAGCCTTGGACTAGCGGGCCACTACGAGCAGTACTTC. Amino acid sequence: CSASLGLAGHYEQYF.